Listed here is a single TCR beta chain. This sample stems from a study of blood T cell repertoires in COVID-19. Study in general: The study drew acute and convalescent COVID-19 samples from the United States, Italy and Spain.

Profiling relied on immunoSEQ multiplex PCR, and the TCRdb table lists in-frame clones only, not all of them. Among approximately 190,000 clones listed, around 86% were seen once. Germline-derived CDR1 and CDR2 are SSHAT and FNYEAQ (reference sequence). The CDR3 is 15 residues long. J gave up 0 bases and V 6 bases, and 4 bases lay outside the gene matches. The genes are TRBV7-7 and TRBJ2-2; 7 nucleotides match TRBD1. The sequencing sample was made of PBMCs or T cells enriched from blood (not recorded which). This TCR was sampled from a woman between 35 and 50 years old in a cohort exposed to, infected with or recovered from COVID-19 (not recorded which). CDR3: CASSLDRTNTGELFF. The DNA for the CDR3 is TGTGCCAGCAGTTTGGACAGGACGAACACCGGGGAGCTGTTTTTT.